Included here is one T cell receptor (beta chain) sequence, with context. Its antigen is unidentified. CDR3 length: 15 residues. V shed 8 bases, J shed 1 base, and the junction held 1 base outside the gene matches. Germline-derived CDR1 and CDR2 are SGHTA and FQGTGA. The protocol was immunoSEQ multiplex PCR, while the TCRdb copy is restricted to in-frame clones and leaves out a portion. Altogether around 17,000 clones are present, 84% being singletons, with the ten largest covering 6.5% to 9.5%. The data stem from a study of STAT3 mutations in large granular lymphocyte leukemia. Study-wide results and caveats: In T-cell large granular lymphocyte leukemia, about half of patients showed multiple immunodominant subclonotypes.

The chain combines TRBV7-3 with TRBJ2-6, with TRBD1 matching 11 bases. The receptor was derived from a middle-aged man with T-cell large granular lymphocyte leukemia. Some clones in this sample may be carry-over from other donors' samples. Sequencing was done on a sample of peripheral blood mononuclear cells. The CDR3 DNA reads as TGTGCCAGCGGGACAGGGGGGTCTGGGGCCAACGTCCTGACTTTC. This translates into CASGTGGSGANVLTF.